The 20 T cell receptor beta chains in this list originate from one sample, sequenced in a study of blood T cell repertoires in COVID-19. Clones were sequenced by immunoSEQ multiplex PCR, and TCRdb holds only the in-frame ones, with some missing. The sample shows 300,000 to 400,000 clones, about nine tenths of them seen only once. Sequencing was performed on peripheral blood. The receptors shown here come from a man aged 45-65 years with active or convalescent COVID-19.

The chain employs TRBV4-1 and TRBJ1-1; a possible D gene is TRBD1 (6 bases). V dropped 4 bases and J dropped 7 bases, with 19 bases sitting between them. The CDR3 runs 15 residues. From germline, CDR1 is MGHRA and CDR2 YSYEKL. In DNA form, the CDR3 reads TGCGCCAGCAGCCCAATAGGGACACCGGCAATTGAAGCTTTCTTT. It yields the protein CASSPIGTPAIEAFF.

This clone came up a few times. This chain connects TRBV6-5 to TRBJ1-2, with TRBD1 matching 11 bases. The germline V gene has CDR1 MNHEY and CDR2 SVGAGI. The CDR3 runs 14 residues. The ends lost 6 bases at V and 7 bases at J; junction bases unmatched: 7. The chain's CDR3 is CASRPHGTGGGYTF. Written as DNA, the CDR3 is TGTGCCAGCAGGCCCCACGGGACAGGGGGTGGCTACACCTTC.

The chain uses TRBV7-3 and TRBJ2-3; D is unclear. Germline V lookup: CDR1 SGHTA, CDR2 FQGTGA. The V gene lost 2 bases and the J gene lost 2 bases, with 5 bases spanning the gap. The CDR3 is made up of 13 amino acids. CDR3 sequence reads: CASSLSVTDTQYF. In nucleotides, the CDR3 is TGTGCCAGCAGCTTATCGGTCACAGATACGCAGTATTTT.

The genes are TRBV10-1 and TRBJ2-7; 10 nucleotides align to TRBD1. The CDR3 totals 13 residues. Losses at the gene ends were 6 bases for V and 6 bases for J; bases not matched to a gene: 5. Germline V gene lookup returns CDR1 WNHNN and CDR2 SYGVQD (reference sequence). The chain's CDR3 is CASRGTGECEQYF. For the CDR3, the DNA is TGCGCCAGCAGAGGGACAGGGGAGTGCGAGCAGTACTTC.

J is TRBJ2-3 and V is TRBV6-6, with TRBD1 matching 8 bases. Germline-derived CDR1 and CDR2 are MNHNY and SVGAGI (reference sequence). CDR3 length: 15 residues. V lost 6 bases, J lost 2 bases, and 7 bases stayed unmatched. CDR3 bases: TGTGCCAGCAGATTACAGGGGGAGTACACAGATACGCAGTATTTT. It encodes CASRLQGEYTDTQYF.

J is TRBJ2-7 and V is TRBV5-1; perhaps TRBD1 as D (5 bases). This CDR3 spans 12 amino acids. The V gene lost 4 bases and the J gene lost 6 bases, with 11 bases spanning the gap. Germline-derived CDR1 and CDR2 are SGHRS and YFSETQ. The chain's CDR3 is CASSVTAGEQYF. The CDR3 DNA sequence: TGCGCCAGCAGCGTGACAGCTGGCGAGCAGTACTTC.

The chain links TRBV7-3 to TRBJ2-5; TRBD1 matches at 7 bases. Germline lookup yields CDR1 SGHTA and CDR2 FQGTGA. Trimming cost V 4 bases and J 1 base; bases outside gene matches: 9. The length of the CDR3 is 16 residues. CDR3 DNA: TGTGCCAGCAGCTCCCTCAGGACAGGTCCCCAAGAGACCCAGTACTTC. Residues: CASSSLRTGPQETQYF.

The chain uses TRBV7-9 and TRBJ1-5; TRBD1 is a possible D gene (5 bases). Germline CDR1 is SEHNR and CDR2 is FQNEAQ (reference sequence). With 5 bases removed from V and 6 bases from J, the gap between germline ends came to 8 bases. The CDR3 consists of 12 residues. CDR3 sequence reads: CASSDQGQPQHF. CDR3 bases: TGTGCCAGCAGCGATCAGGGTCAGCCCCAGCATTTT.

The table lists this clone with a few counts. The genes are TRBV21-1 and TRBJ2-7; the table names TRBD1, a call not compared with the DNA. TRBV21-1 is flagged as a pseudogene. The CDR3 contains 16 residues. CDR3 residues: CASTIGVQGPRDEQYF. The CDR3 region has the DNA TGTGCCAGCACCATAGGGGTCCAGGGGCCCAGGGACGAGCAGTACTTC.

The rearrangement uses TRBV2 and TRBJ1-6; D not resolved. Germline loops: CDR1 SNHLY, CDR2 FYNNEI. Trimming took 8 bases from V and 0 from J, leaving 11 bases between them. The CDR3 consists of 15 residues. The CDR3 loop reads CASGGLSSYNSPLHF. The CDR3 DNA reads TGTGCCAGCGGAGGTCTCAGCTCCTATAATTCACCCCTCCACTTT.

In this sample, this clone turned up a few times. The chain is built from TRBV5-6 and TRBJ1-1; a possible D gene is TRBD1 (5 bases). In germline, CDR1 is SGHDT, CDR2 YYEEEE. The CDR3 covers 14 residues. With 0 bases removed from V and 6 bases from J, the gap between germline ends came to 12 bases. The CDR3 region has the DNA TGTGCCAGCAGCTTGGAGCGACAGCTGCCTGAAGCTTTCTTT. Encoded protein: CASSLERQLPEAFF.

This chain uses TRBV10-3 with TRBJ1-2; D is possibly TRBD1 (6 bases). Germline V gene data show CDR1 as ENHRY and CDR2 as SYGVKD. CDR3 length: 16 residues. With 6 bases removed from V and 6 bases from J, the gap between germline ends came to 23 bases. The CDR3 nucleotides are TGTGCCATCAGCGAATTTCATCAGGGGAATGAAAATGGCTACACCTTC. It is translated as CAISEFHQGNENGYTF.

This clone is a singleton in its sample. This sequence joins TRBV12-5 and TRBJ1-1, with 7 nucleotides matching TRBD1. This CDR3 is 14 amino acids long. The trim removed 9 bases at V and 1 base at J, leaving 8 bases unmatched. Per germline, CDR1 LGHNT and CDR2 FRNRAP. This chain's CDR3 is CASRPTGANTEAFF. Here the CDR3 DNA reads TGTGCTAGCCGACCCACAGGGGCGAACACTGAAGCTTTCTTT.

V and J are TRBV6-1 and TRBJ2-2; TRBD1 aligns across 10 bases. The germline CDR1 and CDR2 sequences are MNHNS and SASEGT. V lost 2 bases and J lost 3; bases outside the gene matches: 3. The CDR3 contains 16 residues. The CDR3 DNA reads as TGTGCCAGCAGTGAAATGGACAGGGGGTACACCGGGGAGCTGTTTTTT. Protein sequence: CASSEMDRGYTGELFF.

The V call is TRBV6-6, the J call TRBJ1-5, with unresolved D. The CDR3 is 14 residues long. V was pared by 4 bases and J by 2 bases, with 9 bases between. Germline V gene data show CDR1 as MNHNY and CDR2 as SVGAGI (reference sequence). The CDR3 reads CASSFSEGNQPQHF. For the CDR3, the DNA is TGTGCCAGCAGTTTTTCTGAGGGCAATCAGCCCCAGCATTTT.

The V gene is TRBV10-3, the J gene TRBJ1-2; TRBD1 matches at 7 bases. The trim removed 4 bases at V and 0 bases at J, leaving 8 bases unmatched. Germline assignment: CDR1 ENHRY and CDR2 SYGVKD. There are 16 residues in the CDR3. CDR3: CAISVGTGAANYGYTF. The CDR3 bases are TGTGCCATCAGTGTCGGAACAGGGGCGGCTAACTATGGCTACACCTTC.

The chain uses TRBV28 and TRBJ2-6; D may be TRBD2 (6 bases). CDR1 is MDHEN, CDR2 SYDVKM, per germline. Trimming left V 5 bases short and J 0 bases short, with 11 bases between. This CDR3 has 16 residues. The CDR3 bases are TGTGCCAGCAGTGCCGGGACTCTCTCTGGGGCCAACGTCCTGACTTTC. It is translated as CASSAGTLSGANVLTF. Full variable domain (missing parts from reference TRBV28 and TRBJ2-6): DVKVTQSSRYLVKRTGEKVFLECVQDMDHENMFWYRQDPGLGLRLIYFSYDVKMKEKGDIPEGYSVSREKKERFSLILESASTNQTSMYLCASSAGTLSGANVLTFGAGSRLTVL.

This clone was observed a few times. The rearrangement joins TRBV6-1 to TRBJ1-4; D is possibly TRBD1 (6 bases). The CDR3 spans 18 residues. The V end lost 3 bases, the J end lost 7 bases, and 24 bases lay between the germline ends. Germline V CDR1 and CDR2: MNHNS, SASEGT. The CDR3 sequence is CASSDRPQGIGSGEKLFF. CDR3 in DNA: TGTGCCAGCAGTGATCGACCGCAGGGGATCGGAAGTGGTGAAAAACTGTTTTTT.

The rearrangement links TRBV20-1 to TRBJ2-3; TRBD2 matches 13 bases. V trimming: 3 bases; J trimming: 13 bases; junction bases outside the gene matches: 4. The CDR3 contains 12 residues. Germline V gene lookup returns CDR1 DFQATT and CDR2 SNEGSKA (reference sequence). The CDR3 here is CSASGGLAGEYF. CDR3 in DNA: TGCAGTGCTAGTGGAGGACTAGCGGGGGAGTATTTT.

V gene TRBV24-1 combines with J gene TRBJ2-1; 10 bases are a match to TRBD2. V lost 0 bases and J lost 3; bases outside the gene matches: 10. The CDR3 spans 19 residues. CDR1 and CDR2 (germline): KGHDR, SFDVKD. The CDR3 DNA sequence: TGTGCCACCAGTGATTTGGGGACGAGCGGGAGGGATGGCTACAATGAGCAGTTCTTC. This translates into CATSDLGTSGRDGYNEQFF.